The clone carrying this T cell receptor (beta chain) was counted at least ten times. Its target is not known. The data stem from a study of spatial heterogeneity in lung cancer. About the research overall: A unique TCR and UMI combination showed up more than ten times in raw reads, on average. Study outcomes and limitations: Estimation of coverage gave values of around 6.6% for alpha and over 12% for beta chains in tumor T cells. Tumor mutation counts were tracked by expanded intratumoral alpha and beta TCR counts.

TCRdb called the 5' RACE reads again in MiXCR, with one record for every CDR3 protein. The data hold 2,500 to 4,000 distinct CDR3 sequences, with more than 3% observed a single time. Time point noted: sample taken at primary tumor resection. The starting material was lung tumor tissue, obtained at surgery. The TCR comes from a male donor with early-stage non-small cell lung cancer.

The CDR3 sequence is CASMEPGGQETQYF. In DNA form, the CDR3 reads TGCGCCAGCATGGAACCGGGGGGCCAAGAGACCCAGTACTTC. The chain recombines TRBV5-1 with TRBJ2-5; 7 positions agree with TRBD2. CDR3 length: 14 amino acids. J lost 1 base, V lost 6 bases, and 6 bases had no gene match. CDR1 is SGHRS and CDR2 is YFSETQ in the germline V gene.